The entry that follows covers one TCR beta chain sequence. These data originate in a study of blood T cell repertoires in COVID-19. Study-level background: COVID-19 samples from acute and convalescent phases originated in the United States, Italy and Spain. Sources were T cells, B-cell-depleted T cells, or PBMCs; the material itself was cDNA or gDNA.

Authors' methods: Nucleated cell number was recorded as an estimate derived from reference gene primer amplification. The table came from immunoSEQ multiplex PCR; TCRdb's copy has only in-frame clones and leaves some out. That table is the source of V, J and clone size, and D and trimming were worked out from the DNA. Of 70,000 to 95,000 clones in the sample, 85% to 90% were seen once. The germline V and J ends were trimmed by 2 bases and 8 bases, with 13 bases remaining between them. The germline gives CDR1 KGHSH, CDR2 LQKENI. There are 15 residues in the CDR3. The TCR comes from a woman of 80 years or more with acute or convalescent COVID-19. The material sequenced was peripheral blood. This chain links TRBV18 with TRBJ1-6; maybe TRBD1 (6 bases). The CDR3 nucleotides read TGTGCCAGCTCACCAGAACAGGGTTGGGATTCACCCCTCCACTTT. Its protein product is CASSPEQGWDSPLHF.